This T cell receptor (beta chain) was documented in a study of T-cell reconstitution after alpha-beta-depleted transplantation in children. Germline V lookup: CDR1 KGHDR, CDR2 SFDVKD. The ends were cut back, 5 bases at V and 0 bases at J, with 12 bases in the middle. The CDR3 consists of 15 residues. Using unique molecular identifiers, the investigators prepared the TCRbeta library. In TCRdb, the PCR reads were re-called with MiXCR into one record per CDR3 protein. The sample yields roughly 490,000 distinct CDR3 sequences, roughly 10% seen once. The sequencing used PBMCs, mostly from graft donor cells, collected 180 days after TCRalphabeta/CD19-depleted stem cell transplant. The origin of this receptor is a female patient aged 2-9 years who had a stem cell transplant for aplastic anemia, so the T cells may come from the graft donor. This sequence joins TRBV24-1 and TRBJ2-5; the D is unclear. The CDR3 bases are TGTGCCACCAGTGCCTTAGACGGGTACCAAGAGACCCAGTACTTC. Amino acid sequence: CATSALDGYQETQYF.